The source of this T cell receptor (beta chain) is a study of blood T cell repertoires in COVID-19. The overall study: Acute and convalescent COVID-19 specimens originated in the United States, Italy and Spain. In each case, the material was cDNA or gDNA derived from T cells, B-cell-depleted T cells, or PBMCs.

Individuals drawn from 20 to 25 US areas were roughly 18 to 95 years old. Either two negative PCRs, clearance, or symptom resolution qualified Cohort 3 donors as recovered. The repertoire was sequenced with immunoSEQ multiplex PCR; TCRdb's copy has only in-frame clones and lacks some. The data hold about 380,000 clones, with around 90% observed a single time. The sequence came from a woman younger than 35 who had recovered from COVID-19. The sequenced sample consisted of PBMCs or T cells enriched from blood (not recorded which).

The CDR3 sequence: CASSARDISPGGEKLFF. CDR3 DNA sequence: TGTGCCAGTAGTGCCCGGGACATATCCCCCGGCGGTGAAAAACTGTTTTTT. The chain employs TRBV19 and TRBJ1-4; D may be TRBD1 (6 bases). CDR3 length equals 17 residues. Germline CDR1 is LNHDA and CDR2 is SQIVND (reference sequence). V was trimmed by 5 bases and J by 7 bases, leaving 23 bases between them.